These 15 T cell receptor beta chains were all obtained from the same sample, sequenced in a study of cytomegalovirus exposure and HLA in healthy donors. PCR used 60 Vbeta primers and 13 Jbeta primers. Profiled with immunoSEQ multiplex PCR; TCRdb holds only in-frame clones, not every one. This table has under 200,000 clones, 75% to 90% appearing once. Specimen: PBMCs. These receptors all come from a human donor in good health.

V gene TRBV2 combines with J gene TRBJ1-4; a weak D match, TRBD1 (5 bases). V lost 6 bases to trimming and J lost 6 bases, with 11 bases between them. CDR3 length: 13 amino acids. CDR1 is SNHLY and CDR2 is FYNNEI in the germline V gene. The CDR3 coding sequence is TGTGCCAGCAGGGGGGGGGAAGATGAAAAACTGTTTTTT. Encoded protein: CASRGGEDEKLFF.

DNA for the CDR3: TGCAGCTCTGGGGACAGCGACAATGAGCAGTTCTTC. Its translation is CSSGDSDNEQFF. The genes are TRBV29-1 and TRBJ2-1; 7 bases are shared with TRBD1. The junction had 6 bases not matched to a gene; V was cut back by 8 bases and J by 5 bases. This CDR3 has 12 amino acids. CDR1 SQVTM and CDR2 ANQGSEA come from the germline V gene.

The chain has TRBV9 and TRBJ2-7, with TRBD1 as a possible D gene (5 bases). The CDR3 runs to 12 residues. V was shortened by 7 bases and J by 5 bases, with 13 bases between the two germline ends. The germline V gene has CDR1 SGDLS and CDR2 YYNGEE. Here the CDR3 reads CASSNRFDEQYF. The CDR3 nucleotides are TGTGCCAGCTCCAACAGGTTCGACGAGCAGTACTTC. Looking up the rest from reference TRBV9 and TRBJ2-7 gives the full variable domain: DSGVTQTPKHLITATGQRVTLRCSPRSGDLSVYWYQQSLDQGLQFLIQYYNGEERAKGNILERFSAQQFPDLHSELNLSSLELGDSALYFCASSNRFDEQYFGPGTRLTVT.

This clone has only one observation. The CDR3 DNA follows: TGTGCCAGTAGCCCGGGGGGCGGGGGAGAGACCCAGTACTTC. Translating it yields CASSPGGGGETQYF. The chain employs TRBV19 and TRBJ2-5, with D maybe TRBD2 (7 bases). Trimming cost V 6 bases and J 4 bases, with 15 bases left between them. Germline V gene data show CDR1 as LNHDA and CDR2 as SQIVND (reference sequence). This CDR3 has 14 amino acids.

V gene TRBV5-6 combines with J gene TRBJ1-1; a weak D match, TRBD1 (6 bases). Germline V CDR1 and CDR2: SGHDT, YYEEEE. Trimming took off 2 bases at V and 0 bases at J, with 11 bases between the two ends. The CDR3 extends over 15 amino acids. The DNA of the CDR3 is TGTGCCAGCAGCTTCTCGGACAGATTGAACACTGAAGCTTTCTTT. Translation: CASSFSDRLNTEAFF.

The V and J genes are TRBV10-2 and TRBJ2-3, with 11 nucleotides matching TRBD2. This CDR3 spans 15 amino acids. Unmatched junction bases numbered 7, after V lost 3 bases and J lost 8 bases. Germline V lookup: CDR1 WSHSY, CDR2 SAAADI. As DNA, the CDR3 is TGCGCCAGCAGTGAAATTGGTAGCGGGGGGGTTACGCAGTATTTT. Its protein product is CASSEIGSGGVTQYF.

In this sample, this clone turned up a few times. This chain joins TRBV6-5 and TRBJ1-1; 8 nucleotides match TRBD1. This CDR3 is built from 12 residues. The junction had 1 base not matched to a gene; V was cut back by 4 bases and J by 6 bases. CDR1 is MNHEY and CDR2 is SVGAGI in the germline V gene. CDR3 nucleotide sequence: TGTGCCAGCAGTTCGACAGGGGCTGAAGCTTTCTTT. Translated: CASSSTGAEAFF.

V is TRBV7-2 and J is TRBJ2-3; D gene unclear. Germline CDR1 and CDR2: SGHTA and FQGNSA. The CDR3 is 13 residues long. Trimming removed 1 base at V and 4 bases at J, with 6 bases between. The CDR3, as DNA: TGTGCCAGCAGCTTAGTCTTCGCAGATACGCAGTATTTT. This encodes CASSLVFADTQYF.

The chain carries TRBV6-1 and TRBJ2-2; D is perhaps TRBD2 (5 bases). The CDR3 is made up of 13 amino acids. Germline lookup yields CDR1 MNHNS and CDR2 SASEGT. Trimming removed 8 bases from V and 2 bases from J, with 9 bases in between. CDR3 sequence reads: CASARVNTGELFF. The CDR3 bases are TGTGCCAGCGCGCGGGTAAACACCGGGGAGCTGTTTTTT.

The chain recombines TRBV18 with TRBJ1-4, with TRBD1 matching 7 bases. The CDR3 sequence is 17 residues long. Unmatched junction bases numbered 12, after V lost 3 bases and J lost 5 bases. Germline CDR1 reads KGHSH; CDR2 reads LQKENI. Here the CDR3 DNA reads TGTGCCAGCTCACCTTCCGGGACAGCCACTTTAAATGAAAAACTGTTTTTT. Translating gives CASSPSGTATLNEKLFF.

V and J are TRBV9 and TRBJ1-2; TRBD1 matches at 9 bases. The V gene's germline CDR1 is SGDLS and CDR2 YYNGEE. The V and J ends lost 4 bases and 3 bases, in that order; junction bases with no gene match: 19. CDR3 length equals 19 residues. The CDR3 coding sequence is TGTGCCAGCAGCCTAAGGGCCGGGACAGGGAGGTTAGGCTACTATGGCTACACCTTC. Translation gives CASSLRAGTGRLGYYGYTF. Based on the CDR3 plus reference TRBV9 and TRBJ1-2, the full variable domain is DSGVTQTPKHLITATGQRVTLRCSPRSGDLSVYWYQQSLDQGLQFLIQYYNGEERAKGNILERFSAQQFPDLHSELNLSSLELGDSALYFCASSLRAGTGRLGYYGYTFGSGTRLTVV.

This sequence joins TRBV27 and TRBJ1-6; 9 nucleotides align to TRBD1. CDR1 MNHEY and CDR2 SMNVEV come from the germline V gene (reference sequence). V lost 4 bases, J lost 10 bases, and 8 bases stayed unmatched. The CDR3 contains 15 residues. CDR3 DNA: TGTGCCAGCAGTTACCGGGACAGGGTCGGATCACCCCTCCACTTT. This translates into CASSYRDRVGSPLHF.

The chain links TRBV7-9 to TRBJ1-3, with D tentatively TRBD1 (6 bases). The CDR3 extends over 16 amino acids. In germline, CDR1 is SEHNR, CDR2 FQNEAQ (reference sequence). The V end was cut by 0 bases, the J end by 3 bases, with 12 bases between. The CDR3: CASSLAQGNVGNTIYF. As DNA, the CDR3 is TGTGCCAGCAGCTTAGCCCAGGGGAACGTTGGAAACACCATATATTTT.

This chain joins TRBV15 and TRBJ2-2, with 10 bases lining up with TRBD1. The CDR3 spans 17 residues. Germline-derived CDR1 and CDR2 are LNHNV and YYDKDF (reference sequence). After removal of 0 bases from V and 7 bases from J, the junction contained 8 bases not matched to a gene. CDR3 coding DNA: TGTGCCACCAGCAGAGATAGGGGGACAGGGGCGAGCGGGGAGCTGTTTTTT. It is translated as CATSRDRGTGASGELFF.

The V and J genes are TRBV19 and TRBJ1-4; 7 bases are shared with TRBD1. V was pared by 6 bases and J by 8 bases, with 9 bases of the junction left unmatched. The CDR3 sequence is 14 residues long. Germline CDR1 reads LNHDA; CDR2 reads SQIVND (reference sequence). DNA of the CDR3: TGTGCCAGTAGGCGTACAGGGGTTGGGGAAAAACTGTTTTTT. Encoded protein: CASRRTGVGEKLFF.